The present TCR beta chain was sequenced within a study of T-cell memory formation after mild COVID-19. Turning to the study itself: Largely, the TCR clusters proved donor specific.

TCRdb reanalysed the 5' RACE reads using MiXCR and keeps one entry per CDR3 protein. The sample holds more than 400,000 distinct CDR3 sequences, roughly 18% seen once. There are 13 residues in the CDR3. The germline V and J ends were trimmed by 7 bases and 0 bases, with 7 bases remaining between them. Germline assignment: CDR1 KGHDR and CDR2 SFDVKD. This clonotype was detected a few times. The chain couples TRBV24-1 to TRBJ2-3, with a possible D match to TRBD2 (5 bases). This clonotype was sampled from an adult woman who had mild COVID-19 (a few samples of this study predate the infection). Cell type and time point are not known. The sequencing input was PBMCs or a T cell subset sorted from them (not recorded which). The CDR3 DNA follows: TGTGCCACCAGGGAGGACAGCACAGATACGCAGTATTTT. Amino acids: CATREDSTDTQYF.